Listed here is a single T cell receptor (beta chain). What it binds is not known. The repertoire was sequenced with immunoSEQ multiplex PCR; TCRdb's copy has only in-frame clones and lacks some. This sample has fewer than 150,000 clones; 85% to 95% occur once, and the top ten carry approximately 5%. These data come from a study of T cell responses to AZD1222 COVID-19 vaccine. Study-wide findings and caveats: None of the repertoires were sampled until the peak T cell response had passed. Mostly white British, mostly female donors; authors suggested clonal diversity may be underestimated.

The CDR3 contains 15 residues. Germline V gives CDR1 DFQATT, CDR2 SNEGSKA (reference sequence). The V and J ends lost 3 bases and 2 bases respectively, with 16 bases between them. The sequenced sample was peripheral blood, obtained on day 0 of AZD1222 vaccination. J is TRBJ1-2 and V is TRBV20-1; unclear D gene. The TCR originated in an adult in good health. CDR3 amino acids: CSASLLERANYGYTF. CDR3 bases: TGCAGTGCTAGTCTCTTAGAGAGGGCGAACTATGGCTACACCTTC.